Listed here are 9 T cell receptor beta chains from one sample, sequenced in a study of neurological immune-mediated disorders. Via MiXCR, TCRdb re-called the 5' RACE reads, giving one row per CDR3 protein. Of 25,000 to 30,000 distinct CDR3 sequences detected, about 3.1% appear once; the ten largest clones hold more than 6%. The specimen was PBMCs. The receptors here all came from a woman in her twenties or thirties with multiple sclerosis.

Sample share makes this clonotype medium-sized. The rearrangement links TRBV5-1 to TRBJ2-1; no firm D call. The CDR3 is made up of 13 amino acids. V was pared by 7 bases and J by 6 bases, with 14 bases between. Germline lookup yields CDR1 SGHRS and CDR2 YFSETQ. The CDR3 DNA reads TGCGCCAGCGCCGCTCAACCCGGCAATGAGCAGTTCTTC. Translated, it gives CASAAQPGNEQFF.

This clonotype was counted many times. The chain employs TRBV5-1 and TRBJ2-3; D gene uncertain. Germline values: CDR1 SGHRS, CDR2 YFSETQ. V lost 0 bases and J lost 4, with 3 bases in between. The CDR3 totals 12 residues. The CDR3 region is CASSLVPDTQYF. The CDR3 coding sequence is TGCGCCAGCAGCTTGGTGCCAGATACGCAGTATTTT.

This clonotype has ten or more counts. V is TRBV19 and J is TRBJ1-2; D uncertain. This CDR3 comprises 16 residues. Germline V gene data show CDR1 as LNHDA and CDR2 as SQIVND (reference sequence). Trimming took off 6 bases at V and 0 bases at J, with 17 bases between the two ends. The CDR3 region is CASSRQLMQTNYGYTF. DNA for the CDR3: TGTGCCAGTAGCAGGCAACTTATGCAGACTAACTATGGCTACACCTTC.

This clonotype showed up many times. This sequence joins TRBV20-1 and TRBJ2-7; D tentatively fits TRBD1 or TRBD2 (6 bases each). The germline CDR1 and CDR2 sequences are DFQATT and SNEGSKA (reference sequence). Trimming took off 4 bases at V and 5 bases at J, with 21 bases between the two ends. The CDR3 is made up of 15 amino acids. The CDR3 nucleotides read TGCAGTGCTACCTACGGGGGCGGGGCGGCCCACGAGCAGTACTTC. It is translated as CSATYGGGAAHEQYF.

Only a few counts were recorded for this clonotype. The rearrangement uses TRBV3-1 and TRBJ2-4; D is possibly TRBD1 (5 bases). The CDR3 consists of 13 residues. Germline V CDR1 and CDR2: LGHDT, YNNKEL (reference sequence). Trimming pared 0 bases from V and 10 bases from J, leaving 10 bases between. The CDR3 DNA is TGTGCCAGCAGCCAAGATCAGGGAAAAATTCAGTACTTC. Encoded protein: CASSQDQGKIQYF.

The sample holds many counts of this clonotype. The V gene is TRBV7-2, the J gene TRBJ2-7; maybe TRBD2 (6 bases). The germline V gene encodes CDR1 SGHTA and CDR2 FQGNSA. The CDR3 sequence is 15 residues long. Trimming took off 5 bases at V and 1 base at J, with 15 bases between the two ends. The CDR3 DNA reads as TGTGCCAGCAGCCCGTTTAAGGGAGGATCCTACGAGCAGTACTTC. It codes for CASSPFKGGSYEQYF.

This clonotype occurred a few times. The CDR3 coding sequence is TGCAGTGCCGCAGGGACTTCAACAACCCAGTACTTC. It codes for CSAAGTSTTQYF. V and J are TRBV20-1 and TRBJ2-5; the D gene is possibly TRBD2 (6 bases). CDR1 is DFQATT and CDR2 is SNEGSKA in the germline V gene (reference sequence). The CDR3 has 12 amino acids. The ends were cut back, 6 bases at V and 8 bases at J, with 16 bases in the middle.

Many counts were recorded for this clonotype. The genes are TRBV6-5 and TRBJ1-6, with D possibly matching TRBD1 (5 bases). V was pared by 6 bases and J by 10 bases, with 19 bases between. The germline V gene encodes CDR1 MNHEY and CDR2 SVGAGI. This CDR3 is built from 15 residues. CDR3 DNA sequence: TGTGCCAGCAGCACGGGAGGGACCGCGGGGTCACCCCTCCACTTT. It translates to CASSTGGTAGSPLHF.

This clonotype is termed medium-sized. V usage is TRBV29-1 and J usage is TRBJ2-1; 8 bases align to TRBD2. CDR3 length: 13 residues. Trimming took 7 bases from V and 0 from J; bases not matched to a gene: 2. CDR1 and CDR2 (germline): SQVTM, ANQGSEA. The CDR3 spells CSAGTSSYNEQFF. CDR3 bases: TGCAGCGCCGGGACTAGCTCCTACAATGAGCAGTTCTTC.